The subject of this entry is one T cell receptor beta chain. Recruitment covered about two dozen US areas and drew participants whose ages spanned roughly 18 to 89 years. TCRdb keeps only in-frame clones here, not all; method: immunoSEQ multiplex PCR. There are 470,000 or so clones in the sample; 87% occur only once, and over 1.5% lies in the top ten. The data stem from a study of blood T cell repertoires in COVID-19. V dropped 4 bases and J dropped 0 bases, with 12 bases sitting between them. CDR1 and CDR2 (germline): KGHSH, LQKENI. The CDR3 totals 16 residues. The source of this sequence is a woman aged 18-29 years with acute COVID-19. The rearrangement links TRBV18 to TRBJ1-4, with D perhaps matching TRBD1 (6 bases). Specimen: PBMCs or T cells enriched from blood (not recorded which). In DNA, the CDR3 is TGTGCCAGCTCACTAGGGACACCCGCAACTAATGAAAAACTGTTTTTT. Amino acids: CASSLGTPATNEKLFF.